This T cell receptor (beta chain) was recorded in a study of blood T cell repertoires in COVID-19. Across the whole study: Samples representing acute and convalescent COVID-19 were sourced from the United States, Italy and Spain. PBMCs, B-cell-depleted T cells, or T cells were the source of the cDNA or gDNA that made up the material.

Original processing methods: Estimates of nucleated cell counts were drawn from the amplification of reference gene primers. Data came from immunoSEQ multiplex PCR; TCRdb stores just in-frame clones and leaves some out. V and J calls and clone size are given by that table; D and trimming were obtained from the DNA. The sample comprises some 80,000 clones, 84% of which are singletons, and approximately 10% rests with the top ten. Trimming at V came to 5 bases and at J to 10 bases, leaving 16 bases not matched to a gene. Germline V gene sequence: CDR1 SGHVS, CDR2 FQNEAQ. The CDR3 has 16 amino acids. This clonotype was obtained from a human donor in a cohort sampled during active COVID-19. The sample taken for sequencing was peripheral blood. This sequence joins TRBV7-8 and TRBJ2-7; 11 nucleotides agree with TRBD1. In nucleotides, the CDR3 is TGTGCCAGCAGCCCCACCAGTCGGACAGGGGGCTCGAAACAGTACTTC. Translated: CASSPTSRTGGSKQYF. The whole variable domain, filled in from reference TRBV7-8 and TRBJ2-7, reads GAGVSQSPRYKVAKRGQDVALRCDPISGHVSLFWYQQALGQGPEFLTYFQNEAQLDKSGLPSDRFFAERPEGSVSTLKIQRTQQEDSAVYLCASSPTSRTGGSKQYFGPGTRLTVT.